The clone carrying this T cell receptor beta chain has a count of ten or more. Its matching antigen is unknown. TCRdb re-called the 5' RACE reads through MiXCR, storing one row per CDR3 protein. The table shows about 700,000 distinct CDR3 sequences, with approximately 6% occurring only once. V lost 8 bases and J 2 bases, leaving 16 bases between the germline ends. The CDR3 is made up of 14 amino acids. These data belong to a study of identical twins. General study results and limits: Invariant T cells like MAIT and iNKT could partly confound the zero-insertion analyses. Modeled out-of-frame TCR alpha sharing in monozygotic twins fell below observed levels. In beta out-of-frame sequences, the excess sharing between twins was weaker. Instead of following the same donors, the conclusions were based on cross-sectional statistical analysis.

The TCR sequence derives from a man younger than 30 in good health. The chain carries TRBV12-3 or TRBV12-4 and TRBJ2-7; D might be TRBD1 or TRBD2, each matching 5 bases. The sequencing sample was made of naive T cells sorted from blood. The DNA for the CDR3 is TGTGCCAGCCGAGGGACCCGCTATCCCTACGAGCAGTACTTC. Its translation: CASRGTRYPYEQYF.